This T cell receptor (beta chain) was recorded in a study of T cells after yellow fever vaccination. Study context: SMART-Seq v4 Ultra Low Input served to prepare low-cell-number fractions. General study results and limits: Though it reached lower strength, the secondary response hit its peak faster, day 5 versus 15. Most primary-vaccination clones reappeared after the booster (about 97% CD4, approximately 88% CD8).

TCR cDNA was made by 5'RACE template switching, adding a universal primer site and UMIs. From the 5' RACE reads, TCRdb called clonotypes with MiXCR, one entry per CDR3 protein. The sample comprises a few hundred thousand distinct CDR3 sequences, over 3.5% of which are singletons, and roughly a fifth rests with the top ten. Germline loops: CDR1 KGHDR, CDR2 SFDVKD. The CDR3 contains 16 residues. Trimming cost V 9 bases and J 0 bases, with 16 bases left between them. Note on this clonotype: The antigen is not known.

This TCR derives from a young man who received the YFV17D yellow fever vaccine. Sequencing was performed on PBMCs, taken 15 days after the yellow fever booster vaccination. The V gene is TRBV24-1, the J gene TRBJ2-2; D possibly uses TRBD1 or TRBD2 (6 bases each). The CDR3 DNA reads TGTGCCACCTCATCGGCGGGGACAACGAACACCGGGGAGCTGTTTTTT. As protein: CATSSAGTTNTGELFF.